One sample yielded the 6 T cell receptor beta chains listed below, sequenced in a study of shared clonotypes between healthy human individuals. Measured with immunoSEQ multiplex PCR; TCRdb has only the in-frame clones, and not every one. This table holds about 2.4 million clones, approximately 93% found once. Sequenced material: naive CD4+ T cells from PBMCs. The subset denotes: CD45RA+ positively selected. These receptors all stem from a man aged 18 to 29 in good health. Some clones in this sample may be carry-over from other donors' samples.

The chain employs TRBV2 and TRBJ2-5; no clear D. TRBJ2-7 matches the DNA end more closely, so the J call is doubtful. The CDR3 length is 11 residues. Germline V gives CDR1 SNHLY, CDR2 FYNNEI. CDR3 sequence: CASSYSGEQYF. The CDR3 DNA is TGTGCCAGCTCATACTCGGGCGAGCAGTACTTC.

The chain links TRBV18 to TRBJ2-7; TRBD1 might be the D (5 bases). This CDR3 has 13 residues. Germline V gene lookup returns CDR1 KGHSH and CDR2 LQKENI. The V gene lost 4 bases and the J gene lost 5 bases, with 12 bases spanning the gap. CDR3 coding DNA: TGTGCCAGCTCACTAGGGGCTAACCACGAGCAGTACTTC. Its protein is CASSLGANHEQYF.

V gene TRBV5-4 combines with J gene TRBJ2-7; TRBD1 is a possible D gene (6 bases). Germline CDR1 and CDR2: SGHNT and YYREEE (reference sequence). CDR3 size: 13 residues. V gave up 3 bases and J gave up 9 bases, with 16 bases separating them. The CDR3: CASSSGGSRGQYF. CDR3 sequence (DNA): TGTGCCAGCAGCTCCGGCGGGTCCAGGGGGCAGTACTTC.

The J gene is TRBJ2-3, the V gene TRBV5-1; D gene ambiguous. V was clipped by 1 base and J by 0 bases, with 9 bases between them. The CDR3 sequence is 15 residues long. Germline CDR1 and CDR2: SGHRS and YFSETQ. This chain's CDR3 is CASSLPRSSTDTQYF. As DNA, the CDR3 is TGCGCCAGCAGCTTGCCGCGCTCCAGCACAGATACGCAGTATTTT. Combining the CDR3 with reference TRBV5-1 and TRBJ2-3 gives the whole variable domain KAGVTQTPRYLIKTRGQQVTLSCSPISGHRSVSWYQQTPGQGLQFLFEYFSETQRNKGNFPGRFSGRQFSNSRSEMNVSTLELGDSALYLCASSLPRSSTDTQYFGPGTRLTVL.

J is TRBJ2-2 and V is TRBV5-4; 9 bases map to TRBD2. The CDR3 extends over 15 amino acids. Germline-derived CDR1 and CDR2 are SGHNT and YYREEE (reference sequence). V was pared by 4 bases and J by 5 bases, with 6 bases of the junction left unmatched. The CDR3 loop reads CASSGGLAETGELFF. As DNA, the CDR3 is TGTGCCAGCAGCGGGGGACTAGCTGAAACCGGGGAGCTGTTTTTT.

This clone was detected only once. The chain combines TRBV18 with TRBJ2-1; either TRBD1 or TRBD2 may fit D (6 bases each). CDR3 size: 16 residues. CDR1 is KGHSH, CDR2 LQKENI, per germline. Between the trimmed V and J ends, which lost 3 bases and 4 bases, there was a span of 16 bases. The CDR3 DNA sequence: TGTGCCAGCTCACCCTCGTGGCAGGGGACTTACAATGAGCAGTTCTTC. Translating it yields CASSPSWQGTYNEQFF.